The 25 T cell receptor beta chains below all came from one sample that was sequenced in a study of T-cell reconstitution after alpha-beta-depleted transplantation in children. Unique molecular identifiers were used to barcode this TCRbeta library. TCRdb re-called the PCR reads through MiXCR, storing one row per CDR3 protein. The sample has a few hundred thousand distinct CDR3 sequences; 10% are singletons. The specimen was PBMCs from the stem cell graft donor, collected from the stem cell graft. Receptors were obtained from a human donor who donated a stem cell graft to a child with acute lymphoblastic leukemia.

This chain joins TRBV10-3 and TRBJ2-5; 13 bases map to TRBD2. Germline CDR1 and CDR2: ENHRY and SYGVKD. The CDR3 loop spans 16 amino acids. The V and J ends lost 3 bases and 3 bases, in that order; junction bases with no gene match: 4. DNA for the CDR3: TGTGCCATCAGTGAACCGGGACTAGCGGGAAAAGAGACCCAGTACTTC. Protein sequence: CAISEPGLAGKETQYF.

This clonotype was recorded at least ten times. J is TRBJ2-1 and V is TRBV10-2; D is unresolved. V dropped 2 bases and J dropped 5 bases, with 4 bases sitting between them. This CDR3 spans 12 amino acids. CDR1 WSHSY and CDR2 SAAADI come from the germline V gene. The CDR3 here is CASSEGHNEQFF. DNA of the CDR3: TGCGCCAGCAGTGAGGGACACAATGAGCAGTTCTTC.

This chain links TRBV5-4 with TRBJ2-5, with 13 bases fitting TRBD2. The CDR3 has 17 residues. J gave up 1 base and V 4 bases, and 7 bases lay outside the gene matches. In germline, CDR1 is SGHNT, CDR2 YYREEE (reference sequence). The CDR3 nucleotides read TGTGCCAGCAGCCTCGGACTAGCGGGAGCCTTCCAAGAGACCCAGTACTTC. This encodes CASSLGLAGAFQETQYF.

This clonotype was seen more than once but under ten times. The rearrangement uses TRBV5-1 and TRBJ2-2; D uncertain. The CDR3 runs 14 residues. V lost 2 bases and J 4 bases, leaving 9 bases between the germline ends. Germline-derived CDR1 and CDR2 are SGHRS and YFSETQ. The CDR3 DNA reads TGCGCCAGCAGCTTCAAGGGAAGCACCGGGGAGCTGTTTTTT. Protein: CASSFKGSTGELFF.

As to this clonotype: One junction end does not reproduce the germline sequence, and a read error may be involved. The chain combines TRBV27 with TRBJ2-1, with 10 bases aligning to TRBD1. The V gene's germline CDR1 is MNHEY and CDR2 SMNVEV (reference sequence). The CDR3 is 18 residues long. CDR3 DNA sequence: TGTGCCAGCAATCCGGGACAGGGGCTCCCCGGCTCCGACAATGAGCAGTTCTTC. Amino acids: CASNPGQGLPGSDNEQFF.

This clonotype came up a few times. This rearrangement joins TRBV12-3 or TRBV12-4 to TRBJ2-1; the match to TRBD2 covers 8 bases. J was trimmed by 3 bases and V by 6 bases; bases with no gene match: 10. This CDR3 is 16 amino acids long. CDR3 DNA sequence: TGTGCCAGCAGCTCCCGGGGACTAGTAGTCTACAATGAGCAGTTCTTC. The encoded protein is CASSSRGLVVYNEQFF.

The table lists this clonotype with a few counts. The chain couples TRBV3-1 to TRBJ1-2; D not resolved. V lost 4 bases, J lost 3 bases, and 15 bases lay in between. The V gene's germline CDR1 is LGHDT and CDR2 YNNKEL (reference sequence). CDR3 length: 15 residues. CDR3 sequence reads: CASSPSGRDYYGYTF. DNA for the CDR3: TGTGCCAGCAGCCCGTCTGGGAGGGATTACTATGGCTACACCTTC. Combining the CDR3 with reference TRBV3-1 and TRBJ1-2 gives the whole variable domain DTAVSQTPKYLVTQMGNDKSIKCEQNLGHDTMYWYKQDSKKFLKIMFSYNNKELIINETVPNRFSPKSPDKAHLNLHINSLELGDSAVYFCASSPSGRDYYGYTFGSGTRLTVV.

This clonotype has a handful of counts. The DNA for the CDR3 is TGCGCCAGCAGCCAAGAAAGGACCAGGGTGGATCAGCCCCAGCATTTT. This encodes CASSQERTRVDQPQHF. The genes are TRBV4-3 and TRBJ1-5; a possible D gene is TRBD1 (5 bases). V dropped 0 bases and J dropped 5 bases, with 14 bases sitting between them. Per germline, CDR1 LGHNA and CDR2 YSLEER. The CDR3 spans 16 residues.

This clonotype was picked up a small number of times. The chain uses TRBV4-3 and TRBJ1-3; maybe TRBD1 (5 bases). CDR3 size: 14 residues. Germline assignment: CDR1 LGHNA and CDR2 YSLEER. The ends were cut back, 3 bases at V and 5 bases at J, with 11 bases in the middle. The CDR3 coding sequence is TGCGCCAGCAGCCAGACCCGGGGCCGAAACACCATATATTTT. This codes for CASSQTRGRNTIYF.

This clonotype was counted only a few times. The rearrangement uses TRBV2 and TRBJ2-7, with TRBD1 matching over 8 bases. The CDR3 runs 14 residues. After removal of 6 bases from V and 5 bases from J, the junction contained 9 bases not matched to a gene. From germline, CDR1 is SNHLY and CDR2 FYNNEI. CDR3 loop: CASSWTGNLDEQYF. DNA of the CDR3: TGTGCCAGCAGCTGGACAGGGAATCTGGACGAGCAGTACTTC.

This clonotype has a handful of counts. The chain carries TRBV4-1 and TRBJ2-3; D is uncertain. The CDR3 loop spans 13 amino acids. The germline V gene has CDR1 MGHRA and CDR2 YSYEKL. V gave up 2 bases and J gave up 2 bases, with 5 bases separating them. This CDR3 is CASSQTNTDTQYF. DNA of the CDR3: TGCGCCAGCAGCCAAACCAACACAGATACGCAGTATTTT.

This clonotype was seen only a few times. Compared with germline, one end of the junction differs, possibly owing to a read error. This chain uses TRBV7-7 with TRBJ2-3; D not resolved. Germline loops: CDR1 SSHAT, CDR2 FNYEAQ (reference sequence). This CDR3 has 13 residues. CDR3 nucleotides: TGTGCTAGCAGCTTAGGATCCGATGATACGCAGTATTTT. Its protein product is CASSLGSDDTQYF. The variable domain in full, with the rest retrieved from reference TRBV7-7 and TRBJ2-3, is GAGVSQSPRYKVTKRGQDVTLRCDPISSHATLYWYQQALGQGPEFLTYFNYEAQPDKSGLPSDRFSAERPEGSISTLTIQRTEQRDSAMYRCASSLGSDDTQYFGPGTRLTVL.

The gene calls are TRBV7-9 and TRBJ2-1, with TRBD2 identical over 11 bases. The CDR3 totals 17 residues. Germline CDR1 SEHNR, CDR2 FQNEAQ (reference sequence). Germline trimming cut 5 bases from V and 10 bases from J; bases unmatched to any gene: 16. The CDR3 coding sequence is TGTGCCAGCAGCCCTACTTGGTTAGCGGGAGGGCCTGGGGAGCAGTTCTTC. Residues: CASSPTWLAGGPGEQFF.

In its sample, this clonotype was seen a few times. This sequence joins TRBV12-3 or TRBV12-4 and TRBJ2-2; TRBD1 aligns across 11 bases. The CDR3 totals 20 residues. J gave up 4 bases and V 5 bases, and 18 bases lay outside the gene matches. The CDR3 region is CASSGAPGQGVPPGTGELFF. The CDR3 DNA reads as TGTGCCAGCAGTGGCGCCCCGGGACAGGGGGTACCTCCGGGCACCGGGGAGCTGTTTTTT.

This clonotype has a handful of counts. This chain connects TRBV18 to TRBJ2-5; no firm D call. CDR1 is KGHSH and CDR2 is LQKENI in the germline V gene. V lost 2 bases, J lost 3 bases, and 4 bases lay in between. The length of the CDR3 is 12 residues. The CDR3 DNA reads TGTGCCAGCTCACCAGTAGAAGAGACCCAGTACTTC. This gives the protein CASSPVEETQYF.

This clonotype was seen a handful of times. This chain uses TRBV7-9 with TRBJ2-3; 9 bases map to TRBD2. The length of the CDR3 is 15 residues. Germline loops: CDR1 SEHNR, CDR2 FQNEAQ (reference sequence). V was pared by 5 bases and J by 4 bases, with 7 bases of the junction left unmatched. CDR3 amino acids: CASSHRTSVSDTQYF. CDR3 DNA sequence: TGTGCCAGCAGCCACCGGACTAGCGTTTCAGATACGCAGTATTTT.

There are many counts of this clonotype. This rearrangement joins TRBV4-3 to TRBJ1-4; D may be TRBD1 (5 bases). Trimming took off 2 bases at V and 5 bases at J, with 9 bases between the two ends. This CDR3 spans 14 amino acids. Germline loops: CDR1 LGHNA, CDR2 YSLEER. The CDR3 nucleotides are TGCGCCAGCAGCCAATGGGGGACCAATGAAAAACTGTTTTTT. Its protein product is CASSQWGTNEKLFF.

This clonotype was seen more than once but under ten times. This rearrangement joins TRBV7-9 to TRBJ2-2; D is ambiguous. The V and J ends lost 3 bases and 0 bases respectively, with 5 bases between them. The CDR3 has 14 amino acids. Germline loops: CDR1 SEHNR, CDR2 FQNEAQ (reference sequence). In DNA, the CDR3 is TGTGCCAGCAGCTTTGACACGAACACCGGGGAGCTGTTTTTT. Translation gives CASSFDTNTGELFF.

CDR3 region: CASSQASPGDNEQFF. CDR3 bases: TGTGCCAGCAGCCAAGCCTCACCGGGAGACAATGAGCAGTTCTTC. The V and J genes are TRBV4-2 and TRBJ2-1, with D possibly matching TRBD2 (6 bases). This CDR3 contains 15 residues. Trimming left V 1 base short and J 5 bases short, with 12 bases between. The germline gives CDR1 LGHNA, CDR2 YNFKEQ.

A few counts support this clonotype. The chain links TRBV5-1 to TRBJ1-2; D call uncertain. Trimming cost V 0 bases and J 4 bases, with 10 bases left between them. The CDR3 spans 14 residues. Germline-derived CDR1 and CDR2 are SGHRS and YFSETQ. The DNA of the CDR3 is TGCGCCAGCAGCTTGGGATCTTCTCTCTATGGCTACACCTTC. Translating gives CASSLGSSLYGYTF.

The V and J genes are TRBV11-3 and TRBJ2-3, with 13 bases matching TRBD2. The CDR3 sequence is 16 residues long. With 5 bases clipped from V and 4 bases from J, the junction kept 6 bases outside the gene matches. Per the germline V gene, CDR1 is SGHNT and CDR2 is YENEEA. The CDR3 loop is CASSHGLAGEADTQYF. The CDR3 nucleotides read TGTGCCAGCAGCCACGGACTAGCGGGAGAGGCAGATACGCAGTATTTT.

This clonotype was observed a few times. This chain uses TRBV29-1 with TRBJ1-2; D is undetermined. The CDR3 contains 12 residues. In germline, CDR1 is SQVTM, CDR2 ANQGSEA. V was cut by 2 bases and J by 7 bases, with 11 bases left in between. As DNA, the CDR3 is TGCAGCGTTGAAAGCGGGATCGGTGGCTACACCTTC. Translating it yields CSVESGIGGYTF.

The table lists this clonotype with a few counts. This sequence joins TRBV29-1 and TRBJ2-7, with D perhaps TRBD1 or TRBD2 (6 bases each). The CDR3 loop spans 13 amino acids. Per the germline V gene, CDR1 is SQVTM and CDR2 is ANQGSEA. CDR3 nucleotides: TGCAGTACCCGAGGGGGGCTCTCCTACGAGCAGTACTTC. Translated: CSTRGGLSYEQYF.

The chain couples TRBV7-3 to TRBJ2-3, with D possibly TRBD1 on 7 matching bases. The CDR3 is made up of 15 amino acids. V shed 1 base and J shed 3 bases, with 11 bases lying between them. CDR1 and CDR2 (germline): SGHTA, FQGTGA. The CDR3 DNA follows: TGTGCCAGCAGCTTAAGCGGGACAGTAACAGATACGCAGTATTTT. It translates to CASSLSGTVTDTQYF.

The table lists this clonotype with many counts. J is TRBJ1-2 and V is TRBV3-1; TRBD1 matches at 7 bases. This CDR3 is 14 amino acids long. V dropped 4 bases and J dropped 5; count of bases not matched to a gene: 7. Germline V gene sequence: CDR1 LGHDT, CDR2 YNNKEL (reference sequence). The CDR3 sequence is CASSPGQVIYGYTF. The CDR3 DNA reads TGTGCCAGCAGCCCTGGACAGGTCATTTATGGCTACACCTTC.